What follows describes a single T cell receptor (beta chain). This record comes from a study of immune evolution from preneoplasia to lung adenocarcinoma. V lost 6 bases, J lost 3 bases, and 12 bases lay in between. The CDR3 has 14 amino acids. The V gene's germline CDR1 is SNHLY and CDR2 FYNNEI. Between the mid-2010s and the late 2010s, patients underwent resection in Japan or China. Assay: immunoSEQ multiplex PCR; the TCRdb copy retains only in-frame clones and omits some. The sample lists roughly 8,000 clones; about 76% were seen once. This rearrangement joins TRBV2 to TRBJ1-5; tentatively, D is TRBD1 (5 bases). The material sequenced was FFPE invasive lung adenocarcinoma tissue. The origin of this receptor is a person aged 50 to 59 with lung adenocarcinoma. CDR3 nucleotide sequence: TGTGCCAGCAGGGAGACAGAGTTCAATCAGCCCCAGCATTTT. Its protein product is CASRETEFNQPQHF. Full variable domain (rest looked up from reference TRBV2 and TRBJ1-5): EPEVTQTPSHQVTQMGQEVILRCVPISNHLYFYWYRQILGQKVEFLVSFYNNEISEKSEIFDDQFSVERPDGSNFTLKIRSTKLEDSAMYFCASRETEFNQPQHFGDGTRLSIL.